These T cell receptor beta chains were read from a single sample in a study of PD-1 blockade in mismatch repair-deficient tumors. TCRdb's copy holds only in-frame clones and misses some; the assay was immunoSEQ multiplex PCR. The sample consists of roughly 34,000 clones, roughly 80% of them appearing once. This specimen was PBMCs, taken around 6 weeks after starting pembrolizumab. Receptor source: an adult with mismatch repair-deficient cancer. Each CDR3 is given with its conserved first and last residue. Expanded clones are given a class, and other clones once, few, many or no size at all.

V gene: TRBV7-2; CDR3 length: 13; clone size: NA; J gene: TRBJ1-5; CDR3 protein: CASSLVHREPQHF
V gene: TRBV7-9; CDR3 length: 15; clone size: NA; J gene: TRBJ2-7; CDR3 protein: CASSPGQGKVYEQYF
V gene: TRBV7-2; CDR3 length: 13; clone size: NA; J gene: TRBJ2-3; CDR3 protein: CASSFGGTDTQYF
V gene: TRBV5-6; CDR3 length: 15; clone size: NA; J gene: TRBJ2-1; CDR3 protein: CASSLGRLYLNEQFF
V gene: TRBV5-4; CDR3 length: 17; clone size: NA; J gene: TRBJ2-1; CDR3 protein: CASSPAERGSSYNEQFF
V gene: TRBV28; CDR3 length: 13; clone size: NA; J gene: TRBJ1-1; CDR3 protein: CASSLPGVTEAFF
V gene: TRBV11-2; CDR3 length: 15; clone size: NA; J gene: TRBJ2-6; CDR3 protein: CASSLGGPGANVLTF
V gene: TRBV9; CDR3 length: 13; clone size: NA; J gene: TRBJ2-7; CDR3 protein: CASSGSDSYEQYF
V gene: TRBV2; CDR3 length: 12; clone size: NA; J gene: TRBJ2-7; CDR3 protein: CASSENSYEQYF
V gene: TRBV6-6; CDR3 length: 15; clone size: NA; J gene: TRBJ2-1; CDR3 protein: CASSYRLAGVHEQFF
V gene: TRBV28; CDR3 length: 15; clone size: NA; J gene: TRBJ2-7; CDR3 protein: CASSSSGTDSYEQYF
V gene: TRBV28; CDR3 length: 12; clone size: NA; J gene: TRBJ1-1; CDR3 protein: CASRPGVTKAFF
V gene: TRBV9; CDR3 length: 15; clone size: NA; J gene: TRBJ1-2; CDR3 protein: CASSVDGHPNYGYTF
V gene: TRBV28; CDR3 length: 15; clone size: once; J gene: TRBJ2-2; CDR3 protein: CASSAGLTYTGELFF
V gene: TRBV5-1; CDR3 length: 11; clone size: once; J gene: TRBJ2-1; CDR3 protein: CASSARDEQFF
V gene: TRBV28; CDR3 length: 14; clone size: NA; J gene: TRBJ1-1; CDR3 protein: CASSPGGRRTEAFF
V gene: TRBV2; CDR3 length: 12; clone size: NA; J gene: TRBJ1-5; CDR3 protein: CASSESADWHHF
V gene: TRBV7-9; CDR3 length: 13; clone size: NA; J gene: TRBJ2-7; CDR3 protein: CASSVQIVSEQYF
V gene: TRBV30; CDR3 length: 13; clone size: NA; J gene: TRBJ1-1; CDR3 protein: CAWNLGGDTEAFF
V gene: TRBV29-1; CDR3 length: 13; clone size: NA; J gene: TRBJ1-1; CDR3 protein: CSVVRGWDTEAFF
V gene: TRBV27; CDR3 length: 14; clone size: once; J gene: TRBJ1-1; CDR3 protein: CASSGSLVNTEAFF
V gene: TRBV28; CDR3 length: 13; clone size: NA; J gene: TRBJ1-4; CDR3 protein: CASSLQGGEKLFF
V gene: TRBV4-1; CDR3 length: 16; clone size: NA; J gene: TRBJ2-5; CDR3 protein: CASSFLRASGQETQYF
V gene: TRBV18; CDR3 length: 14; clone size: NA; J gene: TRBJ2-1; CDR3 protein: CASAVRETYNEQFF
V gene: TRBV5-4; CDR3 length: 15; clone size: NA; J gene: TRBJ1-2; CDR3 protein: CASSLGGSTNYGYTF
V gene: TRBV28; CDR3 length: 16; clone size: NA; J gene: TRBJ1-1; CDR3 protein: CASSDLLTLSSTEAFF
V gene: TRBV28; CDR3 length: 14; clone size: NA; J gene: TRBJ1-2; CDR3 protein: CASSLWTGPGGYTF
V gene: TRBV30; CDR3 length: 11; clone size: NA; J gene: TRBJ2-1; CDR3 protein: CAWSDTNEQFF
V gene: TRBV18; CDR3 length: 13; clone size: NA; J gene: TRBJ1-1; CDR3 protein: CASSPKQNTEAFF
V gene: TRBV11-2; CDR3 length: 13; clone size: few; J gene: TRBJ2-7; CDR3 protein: CASRSLGVHEQYF
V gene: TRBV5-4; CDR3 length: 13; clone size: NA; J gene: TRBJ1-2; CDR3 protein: CASSLPGLYGYTF
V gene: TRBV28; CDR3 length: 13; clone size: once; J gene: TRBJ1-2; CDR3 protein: CASQGAEGYGYTF
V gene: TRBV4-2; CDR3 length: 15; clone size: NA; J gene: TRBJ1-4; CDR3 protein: CASSVPGTGGEKLFF
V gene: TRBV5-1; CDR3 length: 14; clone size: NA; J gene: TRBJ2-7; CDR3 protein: CASSLHRGGYEQYF
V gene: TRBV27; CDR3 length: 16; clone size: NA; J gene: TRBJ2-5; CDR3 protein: CASSLGLAGASETQYF
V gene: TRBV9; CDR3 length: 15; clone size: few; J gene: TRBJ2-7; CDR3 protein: CASSASTSGAYEQYF
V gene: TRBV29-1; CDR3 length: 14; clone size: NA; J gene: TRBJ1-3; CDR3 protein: CSVWTGGSGNTIYF
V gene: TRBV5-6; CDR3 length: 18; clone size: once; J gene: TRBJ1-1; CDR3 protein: CASSLLRGTGSRNTEAFF
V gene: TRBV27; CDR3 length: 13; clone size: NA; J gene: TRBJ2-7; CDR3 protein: CASSSQDSYEQYF
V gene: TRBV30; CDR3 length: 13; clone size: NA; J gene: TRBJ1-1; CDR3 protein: CAWSLSLNTEAFF
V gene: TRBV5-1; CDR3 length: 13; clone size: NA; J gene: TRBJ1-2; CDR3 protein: CASSLEGARGYTF
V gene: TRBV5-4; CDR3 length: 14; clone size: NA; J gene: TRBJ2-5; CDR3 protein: CASSPTGQIETQYF
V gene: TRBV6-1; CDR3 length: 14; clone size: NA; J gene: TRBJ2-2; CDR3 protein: CASSSTPATGELFF
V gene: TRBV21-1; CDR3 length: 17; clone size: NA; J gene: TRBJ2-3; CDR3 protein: CASSASQTGVSLDTQYF
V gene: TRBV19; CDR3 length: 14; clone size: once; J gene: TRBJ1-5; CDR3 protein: CASSIWDNNQPQHF
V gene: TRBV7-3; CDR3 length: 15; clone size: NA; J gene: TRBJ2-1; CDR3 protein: CASSYAGTGDNEQFF
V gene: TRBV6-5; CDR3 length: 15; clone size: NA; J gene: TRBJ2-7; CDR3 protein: CASNFGGRRSYEQYF
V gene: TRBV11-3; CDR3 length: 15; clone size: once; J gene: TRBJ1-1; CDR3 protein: CASSVEAELGTEAFF
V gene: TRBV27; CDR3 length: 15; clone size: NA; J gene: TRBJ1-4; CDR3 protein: CASSFSRRRNEKLFF
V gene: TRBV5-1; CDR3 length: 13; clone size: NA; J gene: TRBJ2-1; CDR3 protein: CASSSPGLNEQFF
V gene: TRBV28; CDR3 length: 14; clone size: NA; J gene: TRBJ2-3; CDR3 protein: CASSLRGTANTQYF
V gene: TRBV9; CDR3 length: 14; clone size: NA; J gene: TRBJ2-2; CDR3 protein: CASSVGGSTGELFF
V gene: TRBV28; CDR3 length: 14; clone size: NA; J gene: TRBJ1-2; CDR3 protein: CASSLAAQGYGYTF
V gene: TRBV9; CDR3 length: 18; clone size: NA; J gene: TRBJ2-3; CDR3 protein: CASSVDGLAGSVTDTQYF